The present T cell receptor (beta chain) was sequenced within a study of blood T cell repertoires in COVID-19. Study-level information: Samples came from the United States, Italy and Spain, spanning acute and convalescent COVID-19.

In the original processing: Using reference gene primer amplification, nucleated cell counts were estimated. Here immunoSEQ multiplex PCR was the method, and the copy in TCRdb shows in-frame clones only, minus some. Clone size and V and J calls were adopted from that table, with D and trimming inferred from the DNA. The sample lists some 48,000 clones; around 83% were seen once. CDR3 length: 15 residues. Unmatched junction bases numbered 6, after V lost 0 bases and J lost 5 bases. CDR1 and CDR2 (germline): KGHSH, LQKENI. V is TRBV18 and J is TRBJ2-5; TRBD1 agrees at 7 bases. Sequences were obtained from peripheral blood. This receptor was identified in a human donor in a cohort sampled during active COVID-19. CDR3 coding DNA: TGTGCCAGCTCACCACCTGGCCGACAGGGCGAGACCCAGTACTTC. Its protein is CASSPPGRQGETQYF.